These T cell receptor beta chains were read from a single sample in a study of Graves' ophthalmopathy and Graves' hyperthyroidism. TCRdb passed the multiplex PCR reads through MiXCR, listing each CDR3 protein once. The table lists over a million distinct CDR3 sequences, 35% to 40% of them singletons. Specimen: peripheral blood or thyroid tissue (not recorded which). These receptors were collected from an adult man with Graves' hyperthyroidism. Both conserved end residues are part of each CDR3. The D gene is left open where the match is weak. Clone sizes are given selectively: once, few, many, or a class where the clone is expanded.

d_call	v_call	j_call	clone_size	cdr3_aa	cdr3_nt
TRBD1	TRBV6-5	TRBJ1-5	many	CASRPSPGQGGQPQHF	TGTGCCAGCAGGCCGAGCCCCGGACAGGGCGGACAGCCCCAGCATTTT
-	TRBV6-6	TRBJ1-5	-	CASGASNQPQHF	TGTGCCAGCGGTGCATCTAATCAGCCCCAGCATTTT
TRBD1	TRBV11-1	TRBJ2-5	-	CASILPGPRGSQETQYF	TGTGCCAGCATCCTCCCTGGGCCCAGGGGGTCCCAAGAGACCCAGTACTTC
-	TRBV29-1	TRBJ1-4	-	CSVEVGPSGGTNEKLFF	TGCAGCGTTGAAGTAGGGCCTAGCGGGGGCACTAATGAAAAACTGTTTTTT
-	TRBV12-3/TRBV12-4	TRBJ1-2	few	CASSLNVGRIYGYTF	TGTGCCAGCAGTTTAAACGTTGGCAGGATCTATGGCTACACCTTC
-	TRBV15	TRBJ1-5	-	CATSSYGQGDQPQHF	TGTGCCACCAGCAGTTACGGCCAGGGTGATCAGCCCCAGCATTTT
-	TRBV7-2	TRBJ1-6	many	CASSLGQVNSPLHF	TGTGCCAGCAGCTTGGGTCAGGTCAATTCACCCCTCCACTTT
-	TRBV29-1	TRBJ2-7	many	CSVVWGGAYEQYF	TGCAGCGTTGTTTGGGGGGGCGCGTACGAGCAGTACTTC
TRBD1	TRBV7-8	TRBJ2-5	many	CASSPDRGFKTQYF	TGTGCCAGCAGCCCCGACAGGGGGTTTAAGACCCAGTACTTC
-	TRBV10-3	TRBJ1-2	many	CAIRGGRNYGYTF	TGTGCCATCAGAGGGGGTAGGAACTATGGCTACACCTTC
-	TRBV29-1	TRBJ2-3	-	CTTLGEDTQYF	TGCACCACCCTGGGGGAAGATACGCAGTATTTT
TRBD1	TRBV9	TRBJ2-6	many	CASSVTVGGHGANVLTF	TGTGCCAGCAGCGTGACGGTAGGGGGCCATGGGGCCAACGTCCTGACTTTC
TRBD1	TRBV7-2	TRBJ1-1	-	CASSQGQWRGAFF	TGTGCCAGCAGTCAGGGACAGTGGAGGGGAGCTTTCTTT
-	TRBV7-2	TRBJ2-7	-	CASSPYGGILFYEQYF	TGTGCCAGCAGCCCATACGGGGGAATCTTGTTCTACGAGCAGTACTTC
-	TRBV11-2	TRBJ1-2	many	CASSSGTTGSYGYTF	TGTGCCAGCAGCTCTGGGACAACAGGTAGCTATGGCTACACCTTC
-	TRBV7-2	TRBJ2-2	many	CASSTRLDTGELFF	TGTGCCAGCAGCACCCGACTGGACACCGGGGAGCTGTTTTTT
TRBD1	TRBV9	TRBJ1-1	-	CASRQAEGANTEAFF	TGTGCCAGCAGGCAAGCCGAGGGGGCGAATACTGAAGCTTTCTTT
-	TRBV28	TRBJ1-4	-	CASTETTNEKLFF	TGTGCCAGCACAGAAACAACTAATGAAAAACTGTTTTTT
TRBD2	TRBV5-4	TRBJ2-7	-	CASSYGTTTYEQYF	TGTGCCAGCAGCTACGGGACTACTACCTACGAGCAGTACTTC
-	TRBV7-8	TRBJ1-5	many	CASSPGTHQPQHF	TGTGCCAGCAGCCCCGGGACACATCAGCCCCAGCATTTT
-	TRBV6-5	TRBJ1-4	many	CASSYARGGGEKLFF	TGTGCCAGCAGTTACGCGAGGGGAGGCGGAGAAAAACTGTTTTTT
-	TRBV24-1	TRBJ2-2	-	CATSDSATRRLFF	TGTGCCACCAGTGATTCGGCGACACGACGGCTGTTTTTT
-	TRBV7-2	TRBJ2-6	many	CASSLLGGAGANVLTF	TGTGCCAGCAGCTTATTGGGCGGGGCTGGGGCCAACGTCCTGACTTTC
-	TRBV9	TRBJ2-5	many	CASSPPSWAEETQYF	TGTGCCAGCAGCCCTCCTAGTTGGGCAGAAGAGACCCAGTACTTC
-	TRBV6-5	TRBJ1-5	-	CASGYRGLSNQPQHF	TGTGCCAGCGGATATAGGGGGTTAAGCAATCAGCCCCAGCATTTT
TRBD2	TRBV5-1	TRBJ2-7	many	CASSLDAASGDYEQYF	TGCGCCAGCAGCTTGGATGCGGCTAGCGGGGACTACGAGCAGTACTTC